Described below is a single T cell receptor (beta chain) sequence and its context. Patients picked for sequencing had shown CD8+CD57+ cell expansion detected by flow cytometry. TCR beta VDJ and CDR3 were profiled, and genomic DNA was the template. TCRdb passed the reads through MiXCR, listing each CDR3 protein once. The sample shows roughly 93,000 distinct CDR3 sequences, about 67% of them seen only once. The data belong to a study of CD8+CD57+ T cells in acquired aplastic anemia. The CDR3 contains 14 residues. The V and J ends lost 6 bases and 2 bases respectively, with 10 bases between them. The germline V gene has CDR1 LNHNV and CDR2 YYDKDF (reference sequence).

This TCR was sampled from a human donor with aplastic anemia. The V and J genes are TRBV15 and TRBJ1-4; D is unresolved. The source material was sorted CD4+, CD8+, or CD8+CD57+ T cells (not recorded which) from PBMCs. The CDR3 DNA is TGTGCCACCAGAGCCGGGTCCACTAATGAAAAACTGTTTTTT. This codes for CATRAGSTNEKLFF.